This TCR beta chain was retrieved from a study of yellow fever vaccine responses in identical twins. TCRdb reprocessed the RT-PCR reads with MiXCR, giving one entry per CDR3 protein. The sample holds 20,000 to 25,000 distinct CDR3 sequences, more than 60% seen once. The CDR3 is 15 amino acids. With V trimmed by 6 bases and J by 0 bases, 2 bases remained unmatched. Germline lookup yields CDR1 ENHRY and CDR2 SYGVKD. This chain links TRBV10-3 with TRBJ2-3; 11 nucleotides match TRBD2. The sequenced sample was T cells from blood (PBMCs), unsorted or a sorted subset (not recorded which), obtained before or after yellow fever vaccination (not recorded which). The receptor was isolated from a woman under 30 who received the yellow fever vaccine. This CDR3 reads CAIRGLAESTDTQYF. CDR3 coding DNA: TGTGCCATCAGGGGACTAGCGGAGAGCACAGATACGCAGTATTTT.